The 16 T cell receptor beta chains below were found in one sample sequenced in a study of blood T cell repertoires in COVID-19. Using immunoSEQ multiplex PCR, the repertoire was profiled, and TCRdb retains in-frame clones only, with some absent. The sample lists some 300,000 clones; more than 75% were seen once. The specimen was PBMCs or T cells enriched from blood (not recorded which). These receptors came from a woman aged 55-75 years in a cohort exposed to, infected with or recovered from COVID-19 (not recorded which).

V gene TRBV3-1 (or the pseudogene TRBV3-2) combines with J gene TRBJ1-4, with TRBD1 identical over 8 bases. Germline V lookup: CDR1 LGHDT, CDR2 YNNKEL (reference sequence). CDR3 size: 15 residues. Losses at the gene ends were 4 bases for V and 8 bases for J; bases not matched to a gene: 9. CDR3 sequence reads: CASSLRTGRGEKLFF. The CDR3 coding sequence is TGTGCCAGCAGCCTTCGGACAGGGAGGGGAGAAAAACTGTTTTTT.

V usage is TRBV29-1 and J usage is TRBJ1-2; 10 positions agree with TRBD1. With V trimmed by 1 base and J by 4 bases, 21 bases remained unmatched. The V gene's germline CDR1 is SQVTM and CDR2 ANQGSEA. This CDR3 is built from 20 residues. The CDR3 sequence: CSVEVGSTGGEYALPYGYTF. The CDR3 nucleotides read TGCAGCGTTGAAGTCGGGTCGACAGGGGGCGAGTACGCTCTGCCCTATGGCTACACCTTC.

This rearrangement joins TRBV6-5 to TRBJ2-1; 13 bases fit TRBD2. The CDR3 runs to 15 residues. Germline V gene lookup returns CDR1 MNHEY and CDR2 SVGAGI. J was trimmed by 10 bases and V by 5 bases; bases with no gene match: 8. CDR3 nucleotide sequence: TGTGCCAGCAGTCCCGGACTAGCGGGAGTTAACGAGCAGTTCTTC. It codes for CASSPGLAGVNEQFF.

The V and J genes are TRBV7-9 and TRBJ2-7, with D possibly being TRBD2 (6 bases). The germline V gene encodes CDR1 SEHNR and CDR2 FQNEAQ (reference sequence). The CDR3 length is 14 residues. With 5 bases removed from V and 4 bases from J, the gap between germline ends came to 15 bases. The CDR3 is CASSHPFSGYEQYF. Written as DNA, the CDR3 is TGTGCCAGCAGCCATCCTTTCAGCGGGTACGAGCAGTACTTC. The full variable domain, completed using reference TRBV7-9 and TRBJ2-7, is DTGVSQNPRHKITKRGQNVTFRCDPISEHNRLYWYRQTLGQGPEFLTYFQNEAQLEKSRLLSDRFSAERPKGSFSTLEIQRTEQGDSAMYLCASSHPFSGYEQYFGPGTRLTVT.

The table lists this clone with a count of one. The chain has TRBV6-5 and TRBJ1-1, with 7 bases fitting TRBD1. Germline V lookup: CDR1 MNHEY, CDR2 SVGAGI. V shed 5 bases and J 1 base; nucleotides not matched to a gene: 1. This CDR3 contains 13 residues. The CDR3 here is CASSRDRNTEAFF. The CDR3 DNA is TGTGCCAGCAGTCGGGACAGGAACACTGAAGCTTTCTTT.

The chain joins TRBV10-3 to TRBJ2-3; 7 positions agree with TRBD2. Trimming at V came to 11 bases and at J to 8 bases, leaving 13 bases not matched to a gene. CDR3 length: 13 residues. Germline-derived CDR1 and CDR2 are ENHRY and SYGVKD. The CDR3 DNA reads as TGTGCCTCGGCAAGCGGGGCGCAGGGTACGCAGTATTTT. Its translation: CASASGAQGTQYF.

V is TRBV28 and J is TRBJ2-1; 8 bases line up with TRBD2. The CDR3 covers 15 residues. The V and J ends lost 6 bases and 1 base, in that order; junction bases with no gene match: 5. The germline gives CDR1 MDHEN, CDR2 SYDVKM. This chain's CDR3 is CASRRAGGSYNEQFF. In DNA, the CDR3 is TGTGCCAGCAGGCGGGCGGGAGGTTCCTACAATGAGCAGTTCTTC.

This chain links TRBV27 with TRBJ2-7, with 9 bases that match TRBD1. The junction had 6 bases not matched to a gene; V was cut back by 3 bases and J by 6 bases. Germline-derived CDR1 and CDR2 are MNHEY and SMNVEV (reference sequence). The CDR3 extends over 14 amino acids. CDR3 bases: TGTGCCAGCAGTTTGGACAGGGGACCCCTCGAGCAGTACTTC. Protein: CASSLDRGPLEQYF.

This CDR3 is CASSRHRDRTDTQYF. CDR3 bases: TGCGCCAGCAGCCGACACAGGGATCGGACAGATACGCAGTATTTT. This chain links TRBV10-2 with TRBJ2-3, with D maybe TRBD1 (6 bases). Looked up from germline, CDR1 is WSHSY and CDR2 is SAAADI. The CDR3 runs 15 residues. Between the trimmed V and J ends, which lost 6 bases and 3 bases, there was a span of 16 bases.

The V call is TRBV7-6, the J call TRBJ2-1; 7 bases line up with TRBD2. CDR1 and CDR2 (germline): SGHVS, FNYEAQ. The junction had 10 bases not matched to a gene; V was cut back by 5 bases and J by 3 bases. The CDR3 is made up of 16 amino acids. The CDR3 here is CASSPFGAGDYNEQFF. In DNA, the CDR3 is TGTGCCAGCAGCCCCTTCGGGGCGGGAGACTACAATGAGCAGTTCTTC.

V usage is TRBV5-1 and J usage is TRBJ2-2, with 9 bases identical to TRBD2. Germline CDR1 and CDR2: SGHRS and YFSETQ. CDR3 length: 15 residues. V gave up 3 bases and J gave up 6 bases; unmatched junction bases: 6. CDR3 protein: CASSSMTSGPGELFF. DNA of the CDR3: TGCGCCAGCAGCTCGATGACTAGCGGCCCCGGGGAGCTGTTTTTT.

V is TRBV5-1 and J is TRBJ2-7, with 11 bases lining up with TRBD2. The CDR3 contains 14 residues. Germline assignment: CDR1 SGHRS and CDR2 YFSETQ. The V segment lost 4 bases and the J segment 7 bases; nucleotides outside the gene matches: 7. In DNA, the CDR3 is TGCGCCAGCAGCGTAGCGGGAGGGCCGCGTGAGCAGTACTTC. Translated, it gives CASSVAGGPREQYF.

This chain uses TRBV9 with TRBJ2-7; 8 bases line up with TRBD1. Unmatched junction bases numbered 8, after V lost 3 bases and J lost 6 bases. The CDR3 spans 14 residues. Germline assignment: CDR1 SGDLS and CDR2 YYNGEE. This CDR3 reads CASSAGTGSFEQYF. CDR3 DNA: TGTGCCAGCAGCGCCGGGACAGGATCGTTCGAGCAGTACTTC.

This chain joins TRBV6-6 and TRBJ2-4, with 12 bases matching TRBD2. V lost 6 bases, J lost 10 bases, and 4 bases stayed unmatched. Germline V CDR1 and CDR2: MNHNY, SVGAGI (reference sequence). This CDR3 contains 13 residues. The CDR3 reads CASRSLAGGIQYF. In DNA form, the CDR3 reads TGTGCCAGCAGGTCGCTAGCGGGAGGGATTCAGTACTTC.

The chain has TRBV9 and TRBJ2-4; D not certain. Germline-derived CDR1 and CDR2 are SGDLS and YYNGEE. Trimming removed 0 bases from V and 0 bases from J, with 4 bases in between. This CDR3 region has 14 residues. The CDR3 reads CASSVDLAKNIQYF. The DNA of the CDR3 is TGTGCCAGCAGCGTAGATCTAGCCAAAAACATTCAGTACTTC.

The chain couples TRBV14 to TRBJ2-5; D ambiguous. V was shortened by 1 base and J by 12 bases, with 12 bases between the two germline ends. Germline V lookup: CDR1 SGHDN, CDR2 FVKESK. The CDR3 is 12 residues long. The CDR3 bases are TGTGCCAGCAGCCAAGGAGGTGGCCACAAGTACTTC. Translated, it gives CASSQGGGHKYF.